This T cell receptor beta chain was recorded in a study of T-cell reconstitution after alpha-beta-depleted transplantation in children. Unique molecular identifiers featured in how the TCRbeta library was prepared. TCRdb re-called the PCR reads with MiXCR, one entry per CDR3 protein. Counted here are over 400,000 distinct CDR3 sequences, roughly 44% occurring once; the ten biggest clones make up roughly a quarter. Germline V gene sequence: CDR1 SGHTS, CDR2 YDEGEE. The CDR3 is 17 amino acids. Germline trimming cut 4 bases from V and 4 bases from J; bases unmatched to any gene: 9. The chain joins TRBV5-8 to TRBJ2-1; 12 bases map to TRBD2. The input for sequencing was PBMCs, taken before TCRalphabeta/CD19-depleted stem cell transplant. This sequence was found in a girl aged 2 to 10 with aplastic anemia, due to receive a stem cell transplant. For the CDR3, the DNA is TGTGCCAGCAGCCTACGACTAGCGGGAGTAATATACAATGAGCAGTTCTTC. Translated, it gives CASSLRLAGVIYNEQFF.